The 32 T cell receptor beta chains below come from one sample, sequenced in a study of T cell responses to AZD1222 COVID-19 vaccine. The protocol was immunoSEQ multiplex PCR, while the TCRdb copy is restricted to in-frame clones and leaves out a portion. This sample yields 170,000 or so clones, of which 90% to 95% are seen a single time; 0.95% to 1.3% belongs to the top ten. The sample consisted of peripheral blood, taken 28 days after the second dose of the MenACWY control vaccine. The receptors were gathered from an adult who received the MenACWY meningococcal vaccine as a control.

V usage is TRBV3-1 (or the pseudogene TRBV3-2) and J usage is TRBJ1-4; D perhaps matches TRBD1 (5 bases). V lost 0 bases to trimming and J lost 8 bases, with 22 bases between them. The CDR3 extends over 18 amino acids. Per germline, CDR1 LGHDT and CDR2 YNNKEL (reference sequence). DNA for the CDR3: TGTGCCAGCAGCCAAGACTGGGGCGCCCCGAATCGGCCAGAAAAACTGTTTTTT. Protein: CASSQDWGAPNRPEKLFF.

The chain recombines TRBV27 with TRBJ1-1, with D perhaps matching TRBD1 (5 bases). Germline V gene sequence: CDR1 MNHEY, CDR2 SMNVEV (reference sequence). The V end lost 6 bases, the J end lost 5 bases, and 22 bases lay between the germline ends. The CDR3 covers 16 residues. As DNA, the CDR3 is TGTGCCAGCAGCACCGCACTGGGGGGGGGTAATACTGAAGCTTTCTTT. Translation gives CASSTALGGGNTEAFF.

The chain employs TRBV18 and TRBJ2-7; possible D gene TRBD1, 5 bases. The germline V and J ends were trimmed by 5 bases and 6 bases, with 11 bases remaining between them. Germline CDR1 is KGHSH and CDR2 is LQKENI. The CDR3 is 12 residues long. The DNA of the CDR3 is TGTGCCAGCTCAACTCTTAGGGGCGAGCAGTACTTC. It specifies CASSTLRGEQYF.

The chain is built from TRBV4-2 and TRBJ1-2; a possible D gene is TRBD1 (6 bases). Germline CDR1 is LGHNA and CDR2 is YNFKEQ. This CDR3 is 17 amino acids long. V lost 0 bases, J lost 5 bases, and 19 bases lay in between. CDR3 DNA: TGTGCCAGCAGCCAAGATGTGGGGGCAGGGAACGGGTATGGCTACACCTTC. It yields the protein CASSQDVGAGNGYGYTF.

The CDR3 DNA follows: TGTGCCAGCAGCCAAGACGGCGGGGCAAGGAACACTGAAGCTTTCTTT. Amino acid sequence: CASSQDGGARNTEAFF. This chain links TRBV14 with TRBJ1-1, with TRBD1 as a possible D gene (5 bases). Germline V CDR1 and CDR2: SGHDN, FVKESK. The CDR3 sequence is 16 residues long. Trimming shortened V by 0 bases and J by 1 base, and 12 bases separated the two germline ends.

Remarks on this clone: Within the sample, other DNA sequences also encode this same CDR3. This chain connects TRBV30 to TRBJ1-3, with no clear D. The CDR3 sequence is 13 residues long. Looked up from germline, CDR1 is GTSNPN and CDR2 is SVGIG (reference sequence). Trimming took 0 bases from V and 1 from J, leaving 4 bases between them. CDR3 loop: CAWSVGSGNTIYF. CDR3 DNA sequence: TGTGCCTGGAGTGTAGGGTCTGGAAACACCATATATTTT. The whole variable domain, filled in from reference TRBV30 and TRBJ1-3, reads SQTIHQWPATLVQPVGSPLSLECTVEGTSNPNLYWYRQAAGRGLQLLFYSVGIGQISSEVPQNLSASRPQDRQFILSSKKLLLSDSGFYLCAWSVGSGNTIYFGEGSWLTVV.

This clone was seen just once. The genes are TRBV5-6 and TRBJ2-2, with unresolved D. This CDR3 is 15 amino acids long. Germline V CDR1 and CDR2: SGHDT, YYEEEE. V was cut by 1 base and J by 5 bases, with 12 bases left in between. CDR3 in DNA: TGTGCCAGCAGCTTGTATCAAGTCGGTACCGGGGAGCTGTTTTTT. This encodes CASSLYQVGTGELFF.

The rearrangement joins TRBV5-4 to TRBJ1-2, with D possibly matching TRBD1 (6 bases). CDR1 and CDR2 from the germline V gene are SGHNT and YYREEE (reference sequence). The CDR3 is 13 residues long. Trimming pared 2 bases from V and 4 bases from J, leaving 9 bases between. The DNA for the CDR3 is TGTGCCAGCAGCTTCACAGGGATCTATGGCTACACCTTC. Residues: CASSFTGIYGYTF. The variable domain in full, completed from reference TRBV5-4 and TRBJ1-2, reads ETGVTQSPTHLIKTRGQQVTLRCSSQSGHNTVSWYQQALGQGPQFIFQYYREEENGRGNFPPRFSGLQFPNYSSELNVNALELDDSALYLCASSFTGIYGYTFGSGTRLTVV.

In nucleotides, the CDR3 is TGTGCCAGCAGTTTCTGGGGGGAGCAGTACTTC. This sequence encodes CASSFWGEQYF. The chain couples TRBV27 to TRBJ2-7; tentatively, D is TRBD1 or TRBD2 (5 bases each). V shed 3 bases and J shed 7 bases, with 7 bases lying between them. Germline V gene lookup returns CDR1 MNHEY and CDR2 SMNVEV (reference sequence). The CDR3 consists of 11 residues.

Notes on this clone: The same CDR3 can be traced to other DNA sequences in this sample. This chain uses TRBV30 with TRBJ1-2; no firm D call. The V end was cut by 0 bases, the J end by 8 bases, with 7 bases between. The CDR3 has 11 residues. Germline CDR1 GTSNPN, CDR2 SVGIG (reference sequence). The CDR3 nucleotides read TGTGCCTGGAGTGTACTGGGGGGCTACACCTTC. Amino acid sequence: CAWSVLGGYTF.

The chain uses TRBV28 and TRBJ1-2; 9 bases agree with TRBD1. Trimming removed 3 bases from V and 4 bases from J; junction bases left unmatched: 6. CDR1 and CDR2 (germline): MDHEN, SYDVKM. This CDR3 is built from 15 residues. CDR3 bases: TGTGCCAGCAGTTTCCGGGACAGGGAATCCTATGGCTACACCTTC. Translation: CASSFRDRESYGYTF.

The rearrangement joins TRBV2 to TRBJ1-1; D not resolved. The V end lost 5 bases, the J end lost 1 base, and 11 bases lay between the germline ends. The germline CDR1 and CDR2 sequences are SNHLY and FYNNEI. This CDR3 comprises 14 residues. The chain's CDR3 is CASSLREGNTEAFF. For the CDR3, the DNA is TGTGCCAGCAGTCTGAGGGAGGGGAACACTGAAGCTTTCTTT.

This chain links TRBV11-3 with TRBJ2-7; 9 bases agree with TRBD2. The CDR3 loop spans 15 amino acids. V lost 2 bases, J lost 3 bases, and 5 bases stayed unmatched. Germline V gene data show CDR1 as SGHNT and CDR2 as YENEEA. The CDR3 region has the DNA TGTGCCAGCAGCTTATCAGCGGGGGGCTTCTACGAGCAGTACTTC. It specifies CASSLSAGGFYEQYF. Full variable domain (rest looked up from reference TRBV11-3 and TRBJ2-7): EAGVVQSPRYKIIEKKQPVAFWCNPISGHNTLYWYLQNLGQGPELLIRYENEEAVDDSQLPKDRFSAERLKGVDSTLKIQPAELGDSAVYLCASSLSAGGFYEQYFGPGTRLTVT.

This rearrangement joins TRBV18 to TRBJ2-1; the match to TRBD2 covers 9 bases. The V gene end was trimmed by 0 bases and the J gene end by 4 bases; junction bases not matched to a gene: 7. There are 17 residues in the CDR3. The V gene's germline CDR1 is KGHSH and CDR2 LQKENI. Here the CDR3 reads CASSPPNRAGGYNEQFF. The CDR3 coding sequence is TGTGCCAGCTCACCACCGAATCGAGCGGGGGGTTACAATGAGCAGTTCTTC.

The CDR3 DNA follows: TGTGCCAGCTCACCCGAATTTGCACAGGGGTCCTACGAGCAGTACTTC. This codes for CASSPEFAQGSYEQYF. The J gene is TRBJ2-7, the V gene TRBV18; 7 bases line up with TRBD1. Losses at the gene ends were 3 bases for V and 1 base for J; bases not matched to a gene: 9. The CDR3 is made up of 16 amino acids. Germline V gene sequence: CDR1 KGHSH, CDR2 LQKENI.

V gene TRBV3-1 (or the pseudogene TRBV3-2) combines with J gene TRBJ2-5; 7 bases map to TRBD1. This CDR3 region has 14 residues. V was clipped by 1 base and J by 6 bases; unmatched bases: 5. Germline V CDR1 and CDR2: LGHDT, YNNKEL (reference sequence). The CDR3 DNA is TGTGCCAGCAGCCAAGCAGACAGGGCACAGACCCAGTACTTC. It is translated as CASSQADRAQTQYF.

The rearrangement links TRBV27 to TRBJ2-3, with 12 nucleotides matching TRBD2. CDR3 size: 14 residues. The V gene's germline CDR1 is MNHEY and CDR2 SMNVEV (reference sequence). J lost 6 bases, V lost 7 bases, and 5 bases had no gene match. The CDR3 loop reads CASKTSGGTDTQYF. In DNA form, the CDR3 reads TGTGCCAGCAAGACTAGCGGGGGAACCGATACGCAGTATTTT.

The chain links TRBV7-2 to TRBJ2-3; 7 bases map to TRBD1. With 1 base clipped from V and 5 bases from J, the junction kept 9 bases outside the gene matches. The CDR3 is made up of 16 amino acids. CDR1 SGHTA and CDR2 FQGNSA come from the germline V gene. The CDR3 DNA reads TGTGCCAGCAGCTTAGGGCTGAGGACAGGACAAGATACGCAGTATTTT. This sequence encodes CASSLGLRTGQDTQYF.

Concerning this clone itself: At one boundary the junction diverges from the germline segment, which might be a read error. As DNA, the CDR3 is TGTGCCAGCAGCAGGACAACCGCCCGGTTCAATTTC. Translating it yields CASSRTTARFNF. The genes are TRBV28 and TRBJ2-7; tentative D call: TRBD1 (5 bases). Germline CDR1 MDHEN, CDR2 SYDVKM. The CDR3 length is 12 residues.

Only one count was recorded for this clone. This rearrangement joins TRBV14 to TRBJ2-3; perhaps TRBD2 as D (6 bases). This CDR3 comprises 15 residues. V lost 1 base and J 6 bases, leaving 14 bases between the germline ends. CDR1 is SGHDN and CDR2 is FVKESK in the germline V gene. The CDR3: CASSQVGGPRDTQYF. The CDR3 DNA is TGTGCCAGCAGCCAAGTGGGAGGTCCCAGGGATACGCAGTATTTT.

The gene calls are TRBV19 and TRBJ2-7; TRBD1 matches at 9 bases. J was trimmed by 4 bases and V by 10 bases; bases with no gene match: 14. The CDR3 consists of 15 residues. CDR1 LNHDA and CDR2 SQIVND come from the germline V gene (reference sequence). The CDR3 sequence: CATRKPGQGRYEQYF. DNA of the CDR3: TGTGCCACACGAAAACCGGGACAGGGTCGATACGAGCAGTACTTC.

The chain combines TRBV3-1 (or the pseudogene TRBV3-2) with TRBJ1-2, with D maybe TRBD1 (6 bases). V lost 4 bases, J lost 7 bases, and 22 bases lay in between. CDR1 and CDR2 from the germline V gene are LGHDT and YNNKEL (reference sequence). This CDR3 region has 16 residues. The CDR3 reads CASSPRSGDRRSGYTF. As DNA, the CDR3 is TGTGCCAGCAGCCCCAGGTCAGGAGACAGGAGATCTGGCTACACCTTC.

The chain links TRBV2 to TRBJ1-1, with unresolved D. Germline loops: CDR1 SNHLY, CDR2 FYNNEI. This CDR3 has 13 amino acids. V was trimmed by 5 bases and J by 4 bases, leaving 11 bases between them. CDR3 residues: CASSLNRRTEAFF. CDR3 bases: TGTGCCAGCAGTCTGAACCGACGCACTGAAGCTTTCTTT.

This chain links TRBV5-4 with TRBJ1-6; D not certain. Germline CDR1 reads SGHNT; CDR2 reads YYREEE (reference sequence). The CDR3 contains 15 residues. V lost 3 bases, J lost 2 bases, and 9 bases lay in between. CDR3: CASSSHSTYNSPLHF. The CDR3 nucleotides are TGTGCCAGCAGCTCGCACAGTACCTATAATTCACCCCTCCACTTT.

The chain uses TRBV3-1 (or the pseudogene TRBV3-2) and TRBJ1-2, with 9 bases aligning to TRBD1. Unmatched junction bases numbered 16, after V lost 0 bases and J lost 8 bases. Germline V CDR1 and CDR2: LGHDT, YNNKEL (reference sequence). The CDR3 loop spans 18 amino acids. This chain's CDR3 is CASSQEWHRGPPRKGYTF. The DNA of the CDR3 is TGTGCCAGCAGCCAAGAATGGCACAGGGGGCCCCCTAGGAAGGGCTACACCTTC.

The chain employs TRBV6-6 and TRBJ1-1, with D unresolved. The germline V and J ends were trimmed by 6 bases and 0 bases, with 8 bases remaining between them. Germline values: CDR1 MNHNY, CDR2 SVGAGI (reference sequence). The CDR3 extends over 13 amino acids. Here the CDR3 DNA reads TGTGCCAGCAGCTCCCTCATGAACACTGAAGCTTTCTTT. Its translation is CASSSLMNTEAFF.

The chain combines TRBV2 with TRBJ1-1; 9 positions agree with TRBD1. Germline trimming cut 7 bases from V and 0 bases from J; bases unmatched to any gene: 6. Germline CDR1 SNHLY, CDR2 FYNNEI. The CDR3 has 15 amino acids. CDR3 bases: TGTGCCAGCACGGGACAGGGTTACATGAACACTGAAGCTTTCTTT. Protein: CASTGQGYMNTEAFF.

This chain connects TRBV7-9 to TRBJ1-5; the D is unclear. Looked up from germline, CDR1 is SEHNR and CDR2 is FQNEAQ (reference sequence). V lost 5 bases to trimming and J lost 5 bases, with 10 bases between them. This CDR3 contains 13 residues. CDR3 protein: CASSPNEYQPQHF. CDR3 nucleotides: TGTGCCAGCAGCCCAAACGAGTATCAGCCCCAGCATTTT. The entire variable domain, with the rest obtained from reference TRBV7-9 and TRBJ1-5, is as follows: DTGVSQNPRHKITKRGQNVTFRCDPISEHNRLYWYRQTLGQGPEFLTYFQNEAQLEKSRLLSDRFSAERPKGSFSTLEIQRTEQGDSAMYLCASSPNEYQPQHFGDGTRLSIL.

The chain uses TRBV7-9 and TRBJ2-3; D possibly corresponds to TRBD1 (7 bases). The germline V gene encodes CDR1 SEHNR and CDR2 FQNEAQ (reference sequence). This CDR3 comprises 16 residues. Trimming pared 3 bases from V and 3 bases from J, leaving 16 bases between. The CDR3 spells CASSLTGGQRTDTQYF. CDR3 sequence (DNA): TGTGCCAGCAGCTTGACCGGGGGACAGCGGACAGATACGCAGTATTTT. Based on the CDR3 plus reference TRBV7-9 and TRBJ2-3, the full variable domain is DTGVSQNPRHKITKRGQNVTFRCDPISEHNRLYWYRQTLGQGPEFLTYFQNEAQLEKSRLLSDRFSAERPKGSFSTLEIQRTEQGDSAMYLCASSLTGGQRTDTQYFGPGTRLTVL.

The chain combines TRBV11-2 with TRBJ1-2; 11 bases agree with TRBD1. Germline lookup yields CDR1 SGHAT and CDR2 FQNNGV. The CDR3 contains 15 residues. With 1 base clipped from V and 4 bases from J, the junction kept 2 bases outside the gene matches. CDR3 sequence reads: CASSLVGTGGYGYTF. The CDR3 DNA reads TGTGCCAGCAGCTTAGTGGGGACAGGGGGCTATGGCTACACCTTC.

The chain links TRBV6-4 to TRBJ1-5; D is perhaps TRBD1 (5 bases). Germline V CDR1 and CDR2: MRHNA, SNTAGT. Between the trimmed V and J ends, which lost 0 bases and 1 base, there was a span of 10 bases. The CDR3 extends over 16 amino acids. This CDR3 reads CASSDSQGFSNQPQHF. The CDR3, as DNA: TGTGCCAGCAGTGACTCCCAGGGTTTCAGCAATCAGCCCCAGCATTTT.

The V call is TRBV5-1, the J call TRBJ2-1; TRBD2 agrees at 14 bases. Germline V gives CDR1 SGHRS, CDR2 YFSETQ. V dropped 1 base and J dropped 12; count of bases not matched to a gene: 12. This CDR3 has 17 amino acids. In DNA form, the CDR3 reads TGCGCCAGCAGCTTGACGCCCGGGACTAGCGGGGGCGTCGGGCAGTTCTTC. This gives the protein CASSLTPGTSGGVGQFF.